Listed here are 23 T cell receptor beta chains from one sample, sequenced in a study of blood T cell repertoires in COVID-19. Only in-frame clones appear in the TCRdb table, and some are missing; sequencing was by immunoSEQ multiplex PCR. The top ten hold about 0.94% of the sample, which has 250,000 to 350,000 clones, about nine tenths seen once. Sequenced sample: peripheral blood. These receptors came from a woman aged 35 to 49 who had recovered from COVID-19.

The V gene is TRBV30, the J gene TRBJ2-7; D is possibly TRBD1 (6 bases). Per the germline V gene, CDR1 is GTSNPN and CDR2 is SVGIG (reference sequence). CDR3 length: 16 residues. V lost 7 bases and J 3 bases, leaving 25 bases between the germline ends. The CDR3 protein is CALGRGRNGALYEQYF. The DNA for the CDR3 is TGTGCCTTAGGCAGGGGAAGAAATGGAGCCCTCTACGAGCAGTACTTC.

This clone occurred once. The gene calls are TRBV19 and TRBJ2-3; maybe TRBD1 (5 bases). Between the trimmed V and J ends, which lost 4 bases and 2 bases, there was a span of 19 bases. Germline CDR1 LNHDA, CDR2 SQIVND (reference sequence). The CDR3 covers 17 residues. The CDR3 here is CASSRTQTVSNTDTQYF. CDR3 bases: TGTGCCAGTAGTAGAACCCAGACAGTAAGCAACACAGATACGCAGTATTTT.

The chain has TRBV30 and TRBJ1-2, with 7 bases identical to TRBD1. V shed 3 bases, J shed 8 bases, and the junction held 12 bases outside the gene matches. Germline CDR1 is GTSNPN and CDR2 is SVGIG (reference sequence). The CDR3 covers 14 residues. CDR3 bases: TGTGCCTGGAGCCCGACAGGGCCCGGATCGGGCTACACCTTC. Translation: CAWSPTGPGSGYTF.

CDR3 in amino acids: CASSYGGSTDTQYF. CDR3 DNA: TGTGCCAGCAGTTACGGCGGGAGCACAGATACGCAGTATTTT. The J gene is TRBJ2-3, the V gene TRBV6-5; tentative D call: TRBD2 (5 bases). The CDR3 has 14 amino acids. The germline V gene encodes CDR1 MNHEY and CDR2 SVGAGI. The V and J ends lost 2 bases and 0 bases respectively, with 6 bases between them.

This chain joins TRBV7-2 and TRBJ1-4, with a possible D match to TRBD1 (5 bases). The CDR3 has 18 residues. The V end was cut by 0 bases, the J end by 0 bases, with 14 bases between. Germline loops: CDR1 SGHTA, CDR2 FQGNSA. This CDR3 reads CASSLALGVQATNEKLFF. CDR3 coding DNA: TGTGCCAGCAGCTTAGCGCTAGGGGTACAGGCAACTAATGAAAAACTGTTTTTT.

The table lists this clone with a count of one. The CDR3 coding sequence is TGTGCCAGCAGCCCCCTAGCGGGCTCCTACAATGAGCAGTTCTTC. Encoded protein: CASSPLAGSYNEQFF. The rearrangement links TRBV9 to TRBJ2-1, with 8 bases lining up with TRBD2. The CDR3 consists of 15 residues. The V and J ends lost 4 bases and 0 bases, in that order; junction bases with no gene match: 3. Per germline, CDR1 SGDLS and CDR2 YYNGEE.

The J gene is TRBJ2-3, the V gene TRBV7-2; D gene ambiguous. This CDR3 comprises 12 residues. Trimming shortened V by 5 bases and J by 5 bases, and 8 bases separated the two germline ends. CDR1 SGHTA and CDR2 FQGNSA come from the germline V gene. The CDR3 coding sequence is TGTACCAGCAGCCTCTCGGGAGATACGCAGTATTTT. Its protein is CTSSLSGDTQYF.

This clone was seen a handful of times. The chain's CDR3 is CASSTDRAYGYTF. The CDR3 DNA sequence: TGTGCCAGCAGTACCGACAGGGCGTATGGCTACACCTTC. This chain uses TRBV27 with TRBJ1-2; TRBD1 matches 7 bases. CDR1 is MNHEY, CDR2 SMNVEV, per germline (reference sequence). V lost 5 bases and J lost 5; bases outside the gene matches: 5. The CDR3 extends over 13 amino acids.

The chain recombines TRBV2 with TRBJ2-2; D is unresolved. Trimming cost V 5 bases and J 0 bases, with 7 bases left between them. CDR1 and CDR2 from the germline V gene are SNHLY and FYNNEI. The CDR3 spans 14 residues. CDR3 in DNA: TGTGCCAGCAGTTACTACTCGAACACCGGGGAGCTGTTTTTT. It yields the protein CASSYYSNTGELFF.

V gene TRBV10-3 combines with J gene TRBJ1-2; D remains ambiguous. The CDR3 contains 12 residues. Trimming pared 4 bases from V and 2 bases from J, leaving 5 bases between. Germline CDR1 is ENHRY and CDR2 is SYGVKD. The CDR3 nucleotides are TGTGCCATCAGTGCGCAGAACTATGGCTACACCTTC. Translating it yields CAISAQNYGYTF.

Only one count was recorded for this clone. V is TRBV19 and J is TRBJ2-2, with TRBD2 matching 9 bases. Germline V gene lookup returns CDR1 LNHDA and CDR2 SQIVND (reference sequence). The CDR3 has 15 amino acids. The V and J ends lost 4 bases and 7 bases, in that order; junction bases with no gene match: 7. The CDR3 sequence: CASSSLAGIRGELFF. In DNA form, the CDR3 reads TGTGCCAGTAGTAGTCTAGCGGGGATCCGCGGGGAGCTGTTTTTT.

This chain uses TRBV5-6 with TRBJ1-2; maybe TRBD1 (5 bases). The CDR3 is 15 amino acids. Germline lookup yields CDR1 SGHDT and CDR2 YYEEEE. The V end lost 2 bases, the J end lost 3 bases, and 14 bases lay between the germline ends. In DNA, the CDR3 is TGTGCCAGCAGCTTCGTTGGCAGGGCAGACTATGGCTACACCTTC. Translating gives CASSFVGRADYGYTF.

V and J are TRBV19 and TRBJ1-4, with 8 bases aligning to TRBD1. This CDR3 region has 15 residues. V was clipped by 6 bases and J by 5 bases; unmatched bases: 8. The V gene's germline CDR1 is LNHDA and CDR2 SQIVND (reference sequence). The CDR3 DNA reads as TGTGCCAGTAGACCTGGGACAGGTGTCAATGAAAAACTGTTTTTT. Its translation is CASRPGTGVNEKLFF.

This clone was recorded only once. This chain connects TRBV11-3 to TRBJ2-4; TRBD2 is a possible D gene (5 bases). The CDR3 spans 13 residues. Germline V gene data show CDR1 as SGHNT and CDR2 as YENEEA. V was shortened by 3 bases and J by 7 bases, with 10 bases between the two germline ends. The CDR3 DNA follows: TGTGCCAGCAGCTTCGGACTTACGAACATTCAGTACTTC. It yields the protein CASSFGLTNIQYF.

The chain is built from TRBV7-2 and TRBJ2-2; tentatively, D is TRBD2 (5 bases). V was shortened by 1 base and J by 1 base, with 13 bases between the two germline ends. CDR1 SGHTA and CDR2 FQGNSA come from the germline V gene. The CDR3 runs 17 residues. CDR3: CASSLGPQAVNTGELFF. As DNA, the CDR3 is TGTGCCAGCAGCTTAGGGCCGCAAGCGGTGAACACCGGGGAGCTGTTTTTT.

The gene calls are TRBV16 and TRBJ2-5; 8 bases are a match to TRBD1. Unmatched junction bases numbered 11, after V lost 4 bases and J lost 4 bases. CDR3 length: 16 amino acids. Germline CDR1 and CDR2: KGHSY and FQNENV. The CDR3 is CASSPHGQQGGETQYF. CDR3 sequence (DNA): TGTGCCAGCAGCCCTCATGGTCAACAGGGGGGAGAGACCCAGTACTTC.

V usage is TRBV18 and J usage is TRBJ1-1; no firm D call. In germline, CDR1 is KGHSH, CDR2 LQKENI. The CDR3 is 13 amino acids. V lost 4 bases and J 1 base, leaving 7 bases between the germline ends. The CDR3 reads CASSQTENTEAFF. CDR3 DNA sequence: TGTGCCAGCTCACAAACAGAGAACACTGAAGCTTTCTTT.

The V call is TRBV27, the J call TRBJ2-7; TRBD2 aligns across 14 bases. J lost 4 bases, V lost 4 bases, and 3 bases had no gene match. The CDR3 has 15 residues. The germline gives CDR1 MNHEY, CDR2 SMNVEV (reference sequence). As DNA, the CDR3 is TGTGCCAGCAGTTCGGGACTAGCGGGAGCGTACGAGCAGTACTTC. It codes for CASSSGLAGAYEQYF.

This clone has just one count. This chain connects TRBV6-5 to TRBJ2-7, with D tentatively TRBD2 (5 bases). Trimming removed 3 bases from V and 0 bases from J, with 12 bases in between. CDR3 length: 15 residues. Per germline, CDR1 MNHEY and CDR2 SVGAGI. The CDR3: CASSYPPGSSYEQYF. In DNA form, the CDR3 reads TGTGCCAGCAGTTATCCCCCTGGGAGCTCCTACGAGCAGTACTTC.

The V gene is TRBV3-1 (or the pseudogene TRBV3-2), the J gene TRBJ1-5; the D gene is possibly TRBD1 (5 bases). Trimming removed 4 bases from V and 9 bases from J, with 16 bases in between. CDR3 size: 14 residues. Germline V gives CDR1 LGHDT, CDR2 YNNKEL (reference sequence). The CDR3 sequence is CASSLQESGGPQHF. In DNA form, the CDR3 reads TGTGCCAGCAGCCTACAGGAGTCCGGGGGGCCCCAGCATTTT.

The rearrangement joins TRBV6-5 to TRBJ1-1; 9 positions agree with TRBD1. With V trimmed by 8 bases and J by 4 bases, 8 bases remained unmatched. Per germline, CDR1 MNHEY and CDR2 SVGAGI. The CDR3 consists of 14 residues. CDR3 loop: CASHSGQGSTEAFF. For the CDR3, the DNA is TGTGCCAGCCATTCAGGACAGGGGAGCACTGAAGCTTTCTTT.

V gene TRBV24-1 combines with J gene TRBJ2-1; D possibly corresponds to TRBD2 (6 bases). Germline CDR1 is KGHDR and CDR2 is SFDVKD. There are 14 residues in the CDR3. V lost 7 bases to trimming and J lost 0 bases, with 9 bases between them. CDR3 sequence reads: CATRAGSSYNEQFF. CDR3 coding DNA: TGTGCCACCAGAGCGGGTAGCTCCTACAATGAGCAGTTCTTC.

The rearrangement links TRBV10-3 to TRBJ2-1, with a weak D call TRBD2 (6 bases). The CDR3 extends over 17 amino acids. Trimming took off 4 bases at V and 8 bases at J, with 24 bases between the two ends. From germline, CDR1 is ENHRY and CDR2 SYGVKD. The CDR3 here is CAISGSGSGLYQDEQFF. The CDR3 DNA sequence: TGTGCCATCAGTGGGTCGGGGTCCGGACTATATCAAGATGAGCAGTTCTTC.